These 21 T cell receptor beta chains were sequenced from one sample in a study of cytomegalovirus exposure and HLA in healthy donors. The study ran its PCR with 60 Vbeta and 13 Jbeta primers. This table comes from immunoSEQ multiplex PCR, and its TCRdb copy is limited to in-frame clones, with some not included. The sample holds around 140,000 clones, more than 75% seen once. The sample was PBMCs. These receptors came from a middle-aged man in good health and CMV-seronegative.

J is TRBJ2-7 and V is TRBV4-1; D may be TRBD2 (5 bases). The germline V gene has CDR1 MGHRA and CDR2 YSYEKL. V dropped 0 bases and J dropped 2 bases, with 14 bases sitting between them. CDR3 length: 16 amino acids. In DNA form, the CDR3 reads TGCGCCAGCAGCCAAGAGAATCACTTCGGGACCTACGAGCAGTACTTC. Protein product: CASSQENHFGTYEQYF.

V usage is TRBV9 and J usage is TRBJ2-1, with D possibly matching TRBD1 (6 bases). CDR1 is SGDLS, CDR2 YYNGEE, per germline. The CDR3 runs 16 residues. Trimming cost V 0 bases and J 7 bases, with 17 bases left between them. The CDR3 loop is CASSVGVGQGTNEQFF. The CDR3 coding sequence is TGTGCCAGCAGCGTAGGAGTGGGACAAGGGACGAATGAGCAGTTCTTC.

The chain carries TRBV19 and TRBJ2-5, with TRBD1 matching 8 bases. Germline V gene lookup returns CDR1 LNHDA and CDR2 SQIVND (reference sequence). The CDR3 length is 13 residues. V shed 7 bases and J 4 bases; nucleotides not matched to a gene: 5. CDR3 residues: CASTPGTGETQYF. As DNA, the CDR3 is TGTGCCAGTACCCCTGGGACAGGAGAGACCCAGTACTTC.

The chain links TRBV13 to TRBJ1-6, with TRBD1 identical over 11 bases. Germline V gene sequence: CDR1 PRHDT, CDR2 FYEKMQ (reference sequence). The CDR3 sequence is 13 residues long. The V gene end was trimmed by 5 bases and the J gene end by 9 bases; junction bases not matched to a gene: 0. The CDR3 nucleotides read TGTGCCAGCAGCGGGACAGGGGGTTCACCCCTCCACTTT. Encoded protein: CASSGTGGSPLHF.

The V gene is TRBV2, the J gene TRBJ1-2, with D tentatively TRBD1 (5 bases). CDR1 is SNHLY, CDR2 FYNNEI, per germline. CDR3 length equals 15 residues. The ends were cut back, 4 bases at V and 5 bases at J, with 17 bases in the middle. As DNA, the CDR3 is TGTGCCAGCAGTGGATTCAGACAGTCCCAATATGGCTACACCTTC. Protein product: CASSGFRQSQYGYTF.

The genes are TRBV6-5 and TRBJ2-6; D is ambiguous. Germline-derived CDR1 and CDR2 are MNHEY and SVGAGI. The CDR3 totals 16 residues. V lost 2 bases and J 1 base, leaving 9 bases between the germline ends. The CDR3 coding sequence is TGTGCCAGCAGTTACCCCTCGGGTTCTGGGGCCAACGTCCTGACTTTC. It translates to CASSYPSGSGANVLTF.

This sequence joins TRBV11-3 and TRBJ2-1; D gene uncertain. Trimming stripped 1 base from V and 6 bases from J, with 19 bases between. The CDR3 is 17 amino acids. Germline CDR1 is SGHNT and CDR2 is YENEEA. The DNA of the CDR3 is TGTGCCAGCAGCTTAGTGGATGGGCGCGAGTTAAGCAATGAGCAGTTCTTC. This translates into CASSLVDGRELSNEQFF.

This clone occurred once. The chain employs TRBV10-2 and TRBJ2-7, with D possibly being TRBD1 (6 bases). Trimming pared 2 bases from V and 0 bases from J, leaving 14 bases between. Germline V gene lookup returns CDR1 WSHSY and CDR2 SAAADI. There are 16 residues in the CDR3. The CDR3 is CASSEIPGTSSYEQYF. DNA of the CDR3: TGCGCCAGCAGTGAGATTCCCGGGACAAGCTCCTACGAGCAGTACTTC.

This clone was found once. The CDR3 is CASSGWGLAGEEETQYF. The CDR3 DNA follows: TGTGCCAGCAGCGGGTGGGGACTAGCGGGAGAAGAAGAGACCCAGTACTTC. This sequence joins TRBV2 and TRBJ2-5; 14 bases are a match to TRBD2. The CDR3 consists of 17 residues. Trimming removed 6 bases from V and 3 bases from J; junction bases left unmatched: 9. Per germline, CDR1 SNHLY and CDR2 FYNNEI.

The V gene is TRBV6-6, the J gene TRBJ2-5; D perhaps matches TRBD2 (5 bases). This CDR3 contains 14 residues. V was shortened by 6 bases and J by 4 bases, with 15 bases between the two germline ends. In germline, CDR1 is MNHNY, CDR2 SVGAGI (reference sequence). The CDR3 coding sequence is TGTGCCAGCAGAAGTTTTTCCGCGGGAGAGACCCAGTACTTC. Protein product: CASRSFSAGETQYF.

This clone has a handful of counts. The V call is TRBV7-8, the J call TRBJ1-1, with D maybe TRBD1 (6 bases). Trimming took 2 bases from V and 0 from J, leaving 7 bases between them. This CDR3 is built from 14 residues. CDR1 is SGHVS, CDR2 FQNEAQ, per germline. This CDR3 is CASSLTGMNTEAFF. CDR3 nucleotide sequence: TGTGCCAGCAGCTTAACAGGGATGAACACTGAAGCTTTCTTT.

The chain combines TRBV5-4 with TRBJ1-1; 7 bases match TRBD1. Trimming took 1 base from V and 3 from J; bases not matched to a gene: 3. CDR1 is SGHNT and CDR2 is YYREEE in the germline V gene (reference sequence). CDR3 length: 14 amino acids. Written as DNA, the CDR3 is TGTGCCAGCAGCTTGACAGGGGCAGACACTGAAGCTTTCTTT. Its protein product is CASSLTGADTEAFF. Supplemented by reference TRBV5-4 and TRBJ1-1, the full variable domain reads ETGVTQSPTHLIKTRGQQVTLRCSSQSGHNTVSWYQQALGQGPQFIFQYYREEENGRGNFPPRFSGLQFPNYSSELNVNALELDDSALYLCASSLTGADTEAFFGQGTRLTVV.

About this clone: At one end, the junction sequence differs from germline, possibly due to a read error. The chain combines TRBV7-9 with TRBJ1-4; D uncertain. Germline CDR1 reads SEHNR; CDR2 reads FQNEAQ (reference sequence). The CDR3 length is 17 residues. CDR3 nucleotide sequence: TGTTCCAGCAGCCCAACCTACCAAGCGTCCCCTAATGAAAAACTGTTTTTT. It yields the protein CSSSPTYQASPNEKLFF.

The rearrangement uses TRBV6-1 and TRBJ2-3; 7 bases line up with TRBD1. The CDR3 spans 16 residues. The V gene's germline CDR1 is MNHNS and CDR2 SASEGT. With V trimmed by 2 bases and J by 1 base, 6 bases remained unmatched. The chain's CDR3 is CASSETIGGGTDTQYF. In DNA, the CDR3 is TGTGCCAGCAGTGAAACAATAGGGGGCGGCACAGATACGCAGTATTTT.

The rearrangement links TRBV4-2 to TRBJ2-7; maybe TRBD1 (6 bases). V lost 4 bases, J lost 4 bases, and 14 bases lay in between. The length of the CDR3 is 14 residues. Germline V gene sequence: CDR1 LGHNA, CDR2 YNFKEQ. DNA for the CDR3: TGTGCCAGCAGCCCCGTGGGGGCTTCATACGAGCAGTACTTC. Translating gives CASSPVGASYEQYF.

The rearrangement joins TRBV6-5 to TRBJ1-3, with 8 bases lining up with TRBD1. The CDR3 is made up of 15 amino acids. Trimming took 0 bases from V and 6 from J; bases not matched to a gene: 4. CDR1 and CDR2 (germline): MNHEY, SVGAGI. The CDR3 loop reads CASSYSGQGENTIYF. DNA for the CDR3: TGTGCCAGCAGTTACTCAGGACAGGGAGAAAACACCATATATTTT.

The chain has TRBV6-1 and TRBJ1-3; D perhaps matches TRBD1 (5 bases). This CDR3 is built from 17 residues. CDR1 is MNHNS and CDR2 is SASEGT in the germline V gene. The V and J ends lost 2 bases and 0 bases respectively, with 14 bases between them. CDR3 sequence (DNA): TGTGCCAGCAGTGAATGGGAAGGGGTATACTCTGGAAACACCATATATTTT. Translating gives CASSEWEGVYSGNTIYF.

This chain links TRBV28 with TRBJ2-7; TRBD1 is a possible D gene (6 bases). Between the trimmed V and J ends, which lost 6 bases and 4 bases, there was a span of 19 bases. This CDR3 comprises 15 residues. Germline V gives CDR1 MDHEN, CDR2 SYDVKM. CDR3 amino acids: CASSSRGEGRYEQYF. The DNA of the CDR3 is TGTGCCAGCAGCTCCAGGGGAGAGGGGCGGTACGAGCAGTACTTC.

This clone was counted a few times. The genes are TRBV5-4 and TRBJ2-7, with D unresolved. The V gene lost 0 bases and the J gene lost 2 bases, with 12 bases spanning the gap. This CDR3 region has 15 residues. Germline V lookup: CDR1 SGHNT, CDR2 YYREEE (reference sequence). CDR3 protein: CASSLDVGRTYEQYF. CDR3 nucleotide sequence: TGTGCCAGCAGCTTGGACGTGGGCCGGACCTACGAGCAGTACTTC.

This clone was picked up a small number of times. The chain employs TRBV11-2 and TRBJ2-7, with D tentatively TRBD2 (5 bases). Between the trimmed V and J ends, which lost 1 base and 3 bases, there was a span of 10 bases. Germline-derived CDR1 and CDR2 are SGHAT and FQNNGV. The length of the CDR3 is 14 residues. The CDR3 DNA follows: TGTGCCAGCAGCTTAGCAGCGGTCGGCTACGAGCAGTACTTC. Encoded protein: CASSLAAVGYEQYF.

The rearrangement joins TRBV7-6 to TRBJ2-2; 7 bases fit TRBD1. Per the germline V gene, CDR1 is SGHVS and CDR2 is FNYEAQ. V shed 2 bases and J 5 bases; nucleotides not matched to a gene: 14. The CDR3 spans 18 residues. As DNA, the CDR3 is TGTGCCAGCAGCTTATATGTTACAGGGGAAGAAAGGACCGGGGAGCTGTTTTTT. Its translation is CASSLYVTGEERTGELFF.